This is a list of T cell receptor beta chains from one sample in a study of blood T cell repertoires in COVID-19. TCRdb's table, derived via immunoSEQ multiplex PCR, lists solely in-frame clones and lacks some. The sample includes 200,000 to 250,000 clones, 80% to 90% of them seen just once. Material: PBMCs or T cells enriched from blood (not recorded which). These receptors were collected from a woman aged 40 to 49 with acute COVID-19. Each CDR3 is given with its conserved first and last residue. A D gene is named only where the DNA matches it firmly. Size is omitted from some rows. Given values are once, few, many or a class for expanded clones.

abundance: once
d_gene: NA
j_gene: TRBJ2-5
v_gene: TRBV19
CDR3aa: CASSFTQLIETQYF
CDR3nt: TGTGCCAGTAGTTTTACACAGCTGATTGAGACCCAGTACTTC

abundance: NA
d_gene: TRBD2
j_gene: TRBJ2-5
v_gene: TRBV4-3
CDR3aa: CASSQELAAQETQYF
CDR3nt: TGCGCCAGCAGCCAAGAACTAGCGGCCCAAGAGACCCAGTACTTC

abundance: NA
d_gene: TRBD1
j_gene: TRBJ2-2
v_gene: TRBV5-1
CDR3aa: CASSTRRDQGANTGELFF
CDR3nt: TGCGCCAGCAGCACCCGAAGGGACCAGGGGGCGAACACCGGGGAGCTGTTTTTT

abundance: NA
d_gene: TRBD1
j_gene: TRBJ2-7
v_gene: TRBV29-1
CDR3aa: CSVGQGSSYEQYF
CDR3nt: TGCAGCGTTGGACAGGGGAGCTCCTACGAGCAGTACTTC

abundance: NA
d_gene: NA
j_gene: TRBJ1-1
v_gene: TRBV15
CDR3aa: CATRWGLMNTEAFF
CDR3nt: TGTGCCACCAGGTGGGGACTGATGAACACTGAAGCTTTCTTT

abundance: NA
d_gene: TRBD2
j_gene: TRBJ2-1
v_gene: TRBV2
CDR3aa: CASSEDASGIPQQFF
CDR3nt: TGTGCCAGCAGTGAAGACGCTAGCGGGATACCGCAGCAGTTCTTC

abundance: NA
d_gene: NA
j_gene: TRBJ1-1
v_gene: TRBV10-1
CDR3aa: CASKTRQENTEAFF
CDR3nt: TGCGCCAGCAAAACCCGCCAGGAGAACACTGAAGCTTTCTTT

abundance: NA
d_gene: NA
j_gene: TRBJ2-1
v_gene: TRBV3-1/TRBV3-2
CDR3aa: CASSPPWRVDEQFF
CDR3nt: TGTGCCAGCAGCCCCCCCTGGAGGGTTGATGAGCAGTTCTTC

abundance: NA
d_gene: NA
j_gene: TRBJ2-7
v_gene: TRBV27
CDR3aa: CASSLGPGSEQYF
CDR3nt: TGTGCCAGCAGTTTAGGTCCCGGGTCCGAGCAGTACTTC

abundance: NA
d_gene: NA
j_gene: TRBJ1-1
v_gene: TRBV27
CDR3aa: CASSPLPQENTEAFF
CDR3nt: TGTGCCAGCAGTCCACTCCCACAGGAGAACACTGAAGCTTTCTTT

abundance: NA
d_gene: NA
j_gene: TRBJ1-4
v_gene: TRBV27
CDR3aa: CASSLGGANEKLFF
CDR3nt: TGTGCCAGCAGTTTGGGAGGGGCTAATGAAAAACTGTTTTTT

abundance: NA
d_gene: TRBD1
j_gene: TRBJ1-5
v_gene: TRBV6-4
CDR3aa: CASSEDRGDTQHF
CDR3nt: TGTGCCAGCAGCGAAGACAGGGGAGATACCCAGCATTTT

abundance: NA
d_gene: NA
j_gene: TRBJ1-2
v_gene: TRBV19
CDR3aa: CASSIGTHPNYGYTF
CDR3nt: TGTGCCAGTAGTATAGGGACACACCCTAACTATGGCTACACCTTC

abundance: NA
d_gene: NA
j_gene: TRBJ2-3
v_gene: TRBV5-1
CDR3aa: CASSLGRDFNTDTQYF
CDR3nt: TGCGCCAGCAGCTTAGGCCGGGACTTCAACACAGATACGCAGTATTTT

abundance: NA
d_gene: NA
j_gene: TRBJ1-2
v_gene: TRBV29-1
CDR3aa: CSALLHAPNGYTF
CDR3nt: TGCAGCGCTTTACTACACGCGCCCAATGGCTACACCTTC

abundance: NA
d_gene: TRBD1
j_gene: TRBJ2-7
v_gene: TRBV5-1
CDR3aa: CASSIGTDLYEQYF
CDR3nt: TGCGCCAGCAGCATCGGGACAGATCTTTACGAGCAGTACTTC

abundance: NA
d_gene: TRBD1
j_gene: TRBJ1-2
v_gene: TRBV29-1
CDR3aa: CSVSSLGQGHGYTF
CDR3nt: TGCAGCGTTTCCTCTCTCGGACAGGGCCATGGCTACACCTTC

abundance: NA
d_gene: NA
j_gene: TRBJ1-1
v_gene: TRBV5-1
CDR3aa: CASRSEQGLNTEAFF
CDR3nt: TGCGCCAGCAGGTCCGAACAGGGCCTGAACACTGAAGCTTTCTTT

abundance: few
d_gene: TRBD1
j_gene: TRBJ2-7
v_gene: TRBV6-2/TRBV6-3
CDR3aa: CASSARTGTGFYEQYF
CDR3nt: TGTGCCAGCAGCGCTCGGACCGGGACAGGCTTTTACGAGCAGTACTTC

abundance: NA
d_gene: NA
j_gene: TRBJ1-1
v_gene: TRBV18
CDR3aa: CASSPPSGYTEAFF
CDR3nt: TGTGCCAGCTCACCACCTTCAGGGTACACTGAAGCTTTCTTT